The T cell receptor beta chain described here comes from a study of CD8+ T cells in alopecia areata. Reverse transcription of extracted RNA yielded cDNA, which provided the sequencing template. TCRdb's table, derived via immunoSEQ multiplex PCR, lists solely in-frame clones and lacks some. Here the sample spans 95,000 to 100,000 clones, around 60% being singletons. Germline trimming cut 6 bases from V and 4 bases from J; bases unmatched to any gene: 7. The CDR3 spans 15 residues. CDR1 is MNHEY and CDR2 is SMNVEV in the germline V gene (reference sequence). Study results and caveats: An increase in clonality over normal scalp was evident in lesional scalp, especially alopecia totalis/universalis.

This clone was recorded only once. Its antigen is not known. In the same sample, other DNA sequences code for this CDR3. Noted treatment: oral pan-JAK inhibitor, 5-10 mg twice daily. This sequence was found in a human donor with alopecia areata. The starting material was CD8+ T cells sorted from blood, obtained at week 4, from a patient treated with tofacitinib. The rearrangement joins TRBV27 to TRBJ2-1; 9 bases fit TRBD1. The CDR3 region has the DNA TGTGCCAGCAGCCGAGGGACAGGGTCATACAATGAGCAGTTCTTC. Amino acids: CASSRGTGSYNEQFF.